This TCR beta chain was sequenced for a study of shared clonotypes between healthy human individuals. The trim removed 8 bases at V and 4 bases at J, leaving 8 bases unmatched. Germline values: CDR1 LNHNV, CDR2 YYDKDF (reference sequence). This CDR3 contains 14 residues. Sequencing was performed with immunoSEQ multiplex PCR; in TCRdb, only in-frame clones are kept and a portion is missing. The table includes over 1.4 million clones, roughly 96% detected once. The chain combines TRBV15 with TRBJ2-1; 7 bases map to TRBD2. The specimen sequenced was naive CD4+ T cells sorted from blood. Subset defined: CD45RA+ positively selected. The sequence came from a man between 25 and 39 years old in good health. CDR3 sequence reads: CATLGASGYNEQFF. The CDR3, as DNA: TGTGCCACCCTAGGGGCTAGCGGTTACAATGAGCAGTTCTTC.